Below, one T cell receptor (beta chain) is given with its context. Its target is not known. The sample comes from a study of identical twins. Overall study findings and caveats: With abundant cord blood beta clonotypes, insertions were fewer; memory repertoires showed no such pattern. The models systematically underestimated how much out-of-frame TCR alpha was shared in monozygotic twins.

V shed 6 bases and J shed 0 bases, with 9 bases lying between them. This CDR3 has 14 amino acids. Germline loops: CDR1 SNHLY, CDR2 FYNNEI. TCRdb used MiXCR to reprocess the 5' RACE reads, holding one entry per CDR3 protein. The repertoire has 200,000 to 250,000 distinct CDR3 sequences, roughly 7% of them found once; the top ten carry 3% to 4.5%. This same sample was also taken into another study, of yellow fever vaccine responses in identical twins.

The chain combines TRBV2 with TRBJ1-5, with a possible D match to TRBD1 (5 bases). Sequencing was performed on memory (CD45RO+) T cells sorted from blood. This receptor was identified in a young woman in good health. This chain's CDR3 is CASRGQFSNQPQHF. CDR3 sequence (DNA): TGTGCCAGCAGGGGGCAGTTTAGCAATCAGCCCCAGCATTTT.